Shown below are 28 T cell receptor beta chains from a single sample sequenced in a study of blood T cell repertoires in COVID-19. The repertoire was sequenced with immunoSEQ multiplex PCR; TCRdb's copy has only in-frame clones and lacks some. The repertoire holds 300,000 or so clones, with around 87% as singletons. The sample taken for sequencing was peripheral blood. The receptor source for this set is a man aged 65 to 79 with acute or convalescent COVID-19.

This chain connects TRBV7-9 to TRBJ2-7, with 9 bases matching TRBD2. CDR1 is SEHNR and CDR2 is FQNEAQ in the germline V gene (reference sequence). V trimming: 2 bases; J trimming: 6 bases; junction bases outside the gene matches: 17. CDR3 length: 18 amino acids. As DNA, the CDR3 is TGTGCCAGCAGCTTATTTGGGGGGCTAGCGGGAACCCCTCTCGAGCAGTACTTC. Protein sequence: CASSLFGGLAGTPLEQYF.

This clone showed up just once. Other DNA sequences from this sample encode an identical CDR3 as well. The CDR3 DNA reads as TGTGCCAGCACCCTTACTAGCGGGAGCTCCTACGAGCAGTACTTC. This translates into CASTLTSGSSYEQYF. This chain joins TRBV6-6 and TRBJ2-7, with 11 bases that match TRBD2. Germline lookup yields CDR1 MNHNY and CDR2 SVGAGI (reference sequence). V dropped 7 bases and J dropped 0; count of bases not matched to a gene: 5. The CDR3 is 15 residues long.

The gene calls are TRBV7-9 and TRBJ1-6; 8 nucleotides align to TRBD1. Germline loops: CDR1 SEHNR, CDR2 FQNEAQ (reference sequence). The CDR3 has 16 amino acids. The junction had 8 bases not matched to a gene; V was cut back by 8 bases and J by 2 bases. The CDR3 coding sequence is TGTGCCAGCGGGACGGGGGACAGGCCCTATAATTCACCCCTCCACTTT. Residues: CASGTGDRPYNSPLHF.

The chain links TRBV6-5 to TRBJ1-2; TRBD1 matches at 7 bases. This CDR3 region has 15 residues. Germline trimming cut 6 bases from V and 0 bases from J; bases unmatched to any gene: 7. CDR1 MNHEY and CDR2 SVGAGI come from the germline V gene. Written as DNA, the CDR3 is TGTGCCAGCAGCCGAAAGACAGGGTCTAACTATGGCTACACCTTC. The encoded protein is CASSRKTGSNYGYTF.

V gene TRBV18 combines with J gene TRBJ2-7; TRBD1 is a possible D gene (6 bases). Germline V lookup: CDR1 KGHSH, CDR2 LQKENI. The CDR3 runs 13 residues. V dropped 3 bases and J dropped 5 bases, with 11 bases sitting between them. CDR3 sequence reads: CASSPRQADEQYF. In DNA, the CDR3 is TGTGCCAGCTCACCTCGACAGGCGGACGAGCAGTACTTC.

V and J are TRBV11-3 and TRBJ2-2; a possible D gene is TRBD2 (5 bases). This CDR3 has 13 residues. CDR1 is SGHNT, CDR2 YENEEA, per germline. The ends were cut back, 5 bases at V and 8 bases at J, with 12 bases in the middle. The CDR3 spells CASSRDGEGELFF. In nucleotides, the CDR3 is TGTGCCAGCAGCCGGGATGGTGAGGGGGAGCTGTTTTTT.

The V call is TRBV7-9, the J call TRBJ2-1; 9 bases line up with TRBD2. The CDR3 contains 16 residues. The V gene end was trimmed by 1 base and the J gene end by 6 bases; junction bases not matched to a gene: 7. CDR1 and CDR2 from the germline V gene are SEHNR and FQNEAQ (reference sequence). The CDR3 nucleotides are TGTGCCAGCAGCTTAGGGACTAGCGTAGGGGGCAATGAGCAGTTCTTC. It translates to CASSLGTSVGGNEQFF.

The CDR3 nucleotides are TGTGCCAGCAGCTTAGACGGGACTGTGAACACCGGGGAGCTGTTTTTT. Protein sequence: CASSLDGTVNTGELFF. V and J are TRBV7-3 and TRBJ2-2; TRBD2 is a possible D gene (6 bases). This CDR3 has 16 amino acids. Germline V gene sequence: CDR1 SGHTA, CDR2 FQGTGA. The V gene lost 2 bases and the J gene lost 1 base, with 11 bases spanning the gap. Complete variable domain (other parts from reference TRBV7-3 and TRBJ2-2): GAGVSQTPSNKVTEKGKYVELRCDPISGHTALYWYRQSLGQGPEFLIYFQGTGAADDSGLPNDRFFAVRPEGSVSTLKIQRTERGDSAVYLCASSLDGTVNTGELFFGEGSRLTVL.

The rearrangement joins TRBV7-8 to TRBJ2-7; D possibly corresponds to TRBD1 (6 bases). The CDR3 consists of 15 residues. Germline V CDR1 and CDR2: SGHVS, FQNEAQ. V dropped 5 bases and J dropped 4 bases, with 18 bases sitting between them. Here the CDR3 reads CASSQMILTGYEQYF. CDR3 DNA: TGTGCCAGCAGCCAAATGATCCTAACAGGGTACGAGCAGTACTTC. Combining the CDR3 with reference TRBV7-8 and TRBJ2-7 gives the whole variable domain GAGVSQSPRYKVAKRGQDVALRCDPISGHVSLFWYQQALGQGPEFLTYFQNEAQLDKSGLPSDRFFAERPEGSVSTLKIQRTQQEDSAVYLCASSQMILTGYEQYFGPGTRLTVT.

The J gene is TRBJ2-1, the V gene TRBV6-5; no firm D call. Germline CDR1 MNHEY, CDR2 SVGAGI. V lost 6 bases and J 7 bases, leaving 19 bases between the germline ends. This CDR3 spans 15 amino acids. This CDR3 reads CASSDPPALRNEQFF. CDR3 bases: TGTGCCAGCAGCGATCCCCCCGCCCTGAGGAATGAGCAGTTCTTC.

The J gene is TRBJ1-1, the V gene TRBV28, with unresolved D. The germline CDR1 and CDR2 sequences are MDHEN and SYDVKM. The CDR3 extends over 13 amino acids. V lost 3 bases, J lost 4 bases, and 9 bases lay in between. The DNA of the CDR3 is TGTGCCAGCAGTTTTGGAGCGGGCACTGAAGCTTTCTTT. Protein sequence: CASSFGAGTEAFF.

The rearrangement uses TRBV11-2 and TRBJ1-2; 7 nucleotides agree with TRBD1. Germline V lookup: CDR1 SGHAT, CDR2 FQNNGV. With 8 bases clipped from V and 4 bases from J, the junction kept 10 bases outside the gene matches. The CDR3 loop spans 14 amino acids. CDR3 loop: CASVPRGRFYGYTF. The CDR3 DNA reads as TGTGCCAGCGTGCCCAGGGGGAGGTTCTATGGCTACACCTTC.

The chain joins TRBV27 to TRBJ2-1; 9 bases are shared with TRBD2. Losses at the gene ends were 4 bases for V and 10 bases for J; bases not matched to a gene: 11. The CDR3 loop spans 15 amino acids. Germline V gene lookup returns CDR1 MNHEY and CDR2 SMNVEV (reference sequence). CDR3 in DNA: TGTGCCAGCAGTTCTGCGGGAGGGATATTGTGGGAGCAGTTCTTC. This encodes CASSSAGGILWEQFF.

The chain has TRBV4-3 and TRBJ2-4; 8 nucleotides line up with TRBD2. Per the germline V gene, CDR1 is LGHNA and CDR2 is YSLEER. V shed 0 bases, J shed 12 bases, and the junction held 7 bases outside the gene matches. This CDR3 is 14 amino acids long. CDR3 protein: CASSQDWLAGGQYF. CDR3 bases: TGCGCCAGCAGCCAAGACTGGCTAGCGGGCGGTCAGTACTTC.

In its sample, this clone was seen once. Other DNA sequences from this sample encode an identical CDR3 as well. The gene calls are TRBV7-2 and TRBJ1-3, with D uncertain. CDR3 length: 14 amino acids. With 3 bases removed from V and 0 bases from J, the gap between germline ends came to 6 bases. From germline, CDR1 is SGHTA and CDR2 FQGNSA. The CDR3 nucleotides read TGTGCCAGCAGCTTGGGAGGCTCTGGAAACACCATATATTTT. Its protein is CASSLGGSGNTIYF.

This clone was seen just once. CDR3 sequence reads: CASSEQGVNYGYTF. CDR3 sequence (DNA): TGTGCCAGCAGTGAACAGGGTGTTAACTATGGCTACACCTTC. V and J are TRBV6-1 and TRBJ1-2, with D maybe TRBD1 (5 bases). V was pared by 2 bases and J by 1 base, with 8 bases between. CDR3 length equals 14 residues. Germline V gene data show CDR1 as MNHNS and CDR2 as SASEGT.

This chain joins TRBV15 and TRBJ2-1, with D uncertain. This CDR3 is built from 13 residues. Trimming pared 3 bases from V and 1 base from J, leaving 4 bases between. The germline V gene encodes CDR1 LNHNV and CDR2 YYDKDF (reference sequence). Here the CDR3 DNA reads TGTGCCACCAGCAGGGAGTCCTACAATGAGCAGTTCTTC. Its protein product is CATSRESYNEQFF.

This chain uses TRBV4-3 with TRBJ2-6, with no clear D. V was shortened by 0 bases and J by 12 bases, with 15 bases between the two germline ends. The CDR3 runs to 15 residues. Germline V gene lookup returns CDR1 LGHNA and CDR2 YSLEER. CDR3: CASSQDKIQASVLTF. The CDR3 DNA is TGCGCCAGCAGCCAAGATAAAATCCAAGCTAGCGTCCTGACTTTC.

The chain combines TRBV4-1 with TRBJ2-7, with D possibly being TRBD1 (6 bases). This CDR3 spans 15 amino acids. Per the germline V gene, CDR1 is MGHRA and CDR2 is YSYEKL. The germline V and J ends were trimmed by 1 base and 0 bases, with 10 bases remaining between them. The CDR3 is CASSQGQGTSYEQYF. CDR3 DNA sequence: TGCGCCAGCAGCCAAGGGCAGGGGACCTCCTACGAGCAGTACTTC.

CDR3 region: CASSSGSNTQYF. Written as DNA, the CDR3 is TGTGCCAGCAGTTCCGGGAGTAATACGCAGTATTTT. The chain has TRBV28 and TRBJ2-3, with a tentative D call TRBD2 (6 bases). Trimming stripped 4 bases from V and 7 bases from J, with 9 bases between. The CDR3 covers 12 residues. Germline CDR1 reads MDHEN; CDR2 reads SYDVKM.

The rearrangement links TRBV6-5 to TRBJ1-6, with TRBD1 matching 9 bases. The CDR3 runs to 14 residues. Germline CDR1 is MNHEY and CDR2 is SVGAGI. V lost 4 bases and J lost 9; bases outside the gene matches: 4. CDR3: CASSLDRGGSPLHF. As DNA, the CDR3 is TGTGCCAGCAGTTTGGACAGGGGTGGTTCACCCCTCCACTTT.

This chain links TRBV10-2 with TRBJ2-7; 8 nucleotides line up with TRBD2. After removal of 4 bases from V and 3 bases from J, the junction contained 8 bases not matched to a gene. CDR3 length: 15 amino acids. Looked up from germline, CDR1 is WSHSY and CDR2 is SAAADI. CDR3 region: CASSVAGRLSYEQYF. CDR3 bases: TGCGCCAGCAGTGTAGCGGGAAGGCTAAGCTACGAGCAGTACTTC.

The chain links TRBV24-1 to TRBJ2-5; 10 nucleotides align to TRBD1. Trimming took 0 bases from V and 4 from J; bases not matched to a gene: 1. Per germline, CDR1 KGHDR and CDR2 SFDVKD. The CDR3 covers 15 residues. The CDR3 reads CATSDLRTGGETQYF. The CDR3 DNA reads TGTGCCACCAGTGATTTGAGGACAGGGGGAGAGACCCAGTACTTC.

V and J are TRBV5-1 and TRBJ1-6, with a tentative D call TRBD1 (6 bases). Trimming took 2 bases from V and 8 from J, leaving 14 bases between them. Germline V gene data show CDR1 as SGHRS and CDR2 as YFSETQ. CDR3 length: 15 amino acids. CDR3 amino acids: CASSFAQGPYSPLHF. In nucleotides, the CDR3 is TGCGCCAGCAGCTTTGCACAGGGTCCGTATTCACCCCTCCACTTT.

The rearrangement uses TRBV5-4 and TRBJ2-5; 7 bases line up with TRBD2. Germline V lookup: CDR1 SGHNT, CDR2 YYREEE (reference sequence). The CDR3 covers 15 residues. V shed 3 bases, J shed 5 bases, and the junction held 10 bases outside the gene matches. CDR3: CASSWVAGAGETQYF. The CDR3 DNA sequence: TGTGCCAGCAGCTGGGTGGCGGGAGCAGGGGAGACCCAGTACTTC.

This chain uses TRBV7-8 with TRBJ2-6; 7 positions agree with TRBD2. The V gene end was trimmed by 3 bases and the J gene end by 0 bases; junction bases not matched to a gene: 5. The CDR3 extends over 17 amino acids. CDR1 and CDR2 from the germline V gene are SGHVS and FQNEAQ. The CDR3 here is CASSFSGFSSGANVLTF. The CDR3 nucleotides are TGTGCCAGCAGCTTTAGCGGGTTTAGCTCTGGGGCCAACGTCCTGACTTTC. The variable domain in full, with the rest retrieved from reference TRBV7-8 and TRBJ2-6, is GAGVSQSPRYKVAKRGQDVALRCDPISGHVSLFWYQQALGQGPEFLTYFQNEAQLDKSGLPSDRFFAERPEGSVSTLKIQRTQQEDSAVYLCASSFSGFSSGANVLTFGAGSRLTVL.

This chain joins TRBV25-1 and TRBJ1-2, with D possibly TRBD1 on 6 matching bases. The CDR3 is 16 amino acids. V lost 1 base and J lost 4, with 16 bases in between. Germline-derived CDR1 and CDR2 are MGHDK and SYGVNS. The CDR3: CASSESRAGEGYGYTF. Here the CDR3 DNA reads TGTGCCAGCAGTGAATCCAGGGCAGGGGAAGGCTATGGCTACACCTTC.

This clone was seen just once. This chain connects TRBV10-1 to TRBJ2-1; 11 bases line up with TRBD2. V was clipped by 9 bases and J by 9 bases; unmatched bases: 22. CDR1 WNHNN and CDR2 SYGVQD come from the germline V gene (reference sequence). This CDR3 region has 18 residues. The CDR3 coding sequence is TGCGCCAGACATGGACAGGGGATTACGACTAGCGGGAAACGTGAGCAGTTCTTC. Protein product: CARHGQGITTSGKREQFF.